This passage covers 11 T cell receptor beta chains from one sample sequenced in a study of PD-1 blockade in classical Hodgkin lymphoma. Time point in this sample: cycle 4 day 1 (C4D1), after five to seven weeks of nivolumab. No patient escaped relapse after autologous stem cell transplantation, and brentuximab vedotin exposure varied. Profiling relied on immunoSEQ multiplex PCR, and the TCRdb table lists in-frame clones only, not all of them. This sample carries under 45,000 clones, 55% to 70% of them seen once, and the ten largest clones take less than 3%. The specimen comprised peripheral blood mononuclear cells (PBMCs), sampled before the fourth cycle of nivolumab. These receptors were obtained from a human donor with classical Hodgkin lymphoma.

This sequence joins TRBV4-2 and TRBJ1-3, with D tentatively TRBD1 (6 bases). This CDR3 spans 14 amino acids. The V gene's germline CDR1 is LGHNA and CDR2 YNFKEQ. V was trimmed by 1 base and J by 4 bases, leaving 8 bases between them. The CDR3 nucleotides are TGTGCCAGCAGCCAAGTAGGACAGGGAAACACCATATATTTT. Its protein product is CASSQVGQGNTIYF.

This clone turned up a few times. This chain connects TRBV9 to TRBJ1-1; D might be TRBD1 (5 bases). V gave up 4 bases and J gave up 5 bases, with 15 bases separating them. CDR3 length: 14 amino acids. From germline, CDR1 is SGDLS and CDR2 YYNGEE. The CDR3: CASSPSGRGTEAFF. In nucleotides, the CDR3 is TGTGCCAGCAGCCCCTCGGGGAGGGGTACTGAAGCTTTCTTT.

The genes are TRBV11-2 and TRBJ2-3; 11 nucleotides match TRBD2. This CDR3 comprises 16 residues. CDR1 is SGHAT and CDR2 is FQNNGV in the germline V gene. V gave up 1 base and J gave up 3 bases; unmatched junction bases: 3. DNA for the CDR3: TGTGCCAGCAGCTTAGTGTCTAGCGGGGGGACAGATACGCAGTATTTT. This sequence encodes CASSLVSSGGTDTQYF.

The chain employs TRBV7-2 and TRBJ2-7; D unclear. CDR1 SGHTA and CDR2 FQGNSA come from the germline V gene. The CDR3 totals 14 residues. The ends were cut back, 8 bases at V and 2 bases at J, with 16 bases in the middle. The CDR3 loop reads CASGEAPRPYEQYF. DNA for the CDR3: TGTGCCAGCGGTGAGGCCCCGCGGCCCTACGAGCAGTACTTC.

The V and J genes are TRBV29-1 and TRBJ2-3; maybe TRBD1 (6 bases). Between the trimmed V and J ends, which lost 8 bases and 3 bases, there was a span of 9 bases. Germline V gives CDR1 SQVTM, CDR2 ANQGSEA. The CDR3 is 11 amino acids. In DNA form, the CDR3 reads TGCAGCACACAGGGAACAGATACGCAGTATTTT. Its translation: CSTQGTDTQYF.

This clone was detected only a few times. This sequence joins TRBV27 and TRBJ1-2; TRBD1 is a possible D gene (6 bases). CDR1 is MNHEY and CDR2 is SMNVEV in the germline V gene (reference sequence). V gave up 7 bases and J gave up 4 bases, with 13 bases separating them. The CDR3 spans 13 residues. The CDR3 is CASTDGGAYGYTF. CDR3 bases: TGTGCCAGCACCGATGGGGGGGCCTATGGCTACACCTTC.

The chain joins TRBV5-8 to TRBJ1-1; 8 nucleotides line up with TRBD1. V was pared by 0 bases and J by 1 base, with 14 bases of the junction left unmatched. This CDR3 region has 19 residues. Germline V lookup: CDR1 SGHTS, CDR2 YDEGEE. CDR3 amino acids: CASSLAIRTGFGKNTEAFF. CDR3 DNA: TGTGCCAGCAGCTTGGCCATCCGGACAGGGTTCGGAAAGAACACTGAAGCTTTCTTT. The full variable domain, rest sourced from reference TRBV5-8 and TRBJ1-1, is EAGVTQSPTHLIKTRGQQATLRCSPISGHTSVYWYQQALGLGLQFLLWYDEGEERNRGNFPPRFSGRQFPNYSSELNVNALELEDSALYLCASSLAIRTGFGKNTEAFFGQGTRLTVV.

In this sample, this clone turned up once. The chain joins TRBV5-6 to TRBJ2-7; TRBD1 matches 9 bases. The CDR3 is made up of 17 amino acids. Unmatched junction bases numbered 11, after V lost 1 base and J lost 3 bases. Germline CDR1 and CDR2: SGHDT and YYEEEE. CDR3 DNA sequence: TGTGCCAGCAGCTTGTTGACCCGGGACAGGGCCCACTACGAGCAGTACTTC. Encoded protein: CASSLLTRDRAHYEQYF.

This chain links TRBV5-1 with TRBJ2-5; 8 bases are shared with TRBD2. This CDR3 contains 15 residues. Germline CDR1 SGHRS, CDR2 YFSETQ. The junction had 3 bases not matched to a gene; V was cut back by 0 bases and J by 2 bases. The DNA of the CDR3 is TGCGCCAGCAGCTTGGTTGCGGGGGGACAAGAGACCCAGTACTTC. Protein sequence: CASSLVAGGQETQYF.

The V and J genes are TRBV30 and TRBJ2-7, with D tentatively TRBD2 (6 bases). Germline V gene sequence: CDR1 GTSNPN, CDR2 SVGIG (reference sequence). V lost 2 bases, J lost 3 bases, and 14 bases lay in between. The CDR3 has 14 residues. The CDR3 DNA sequence: TGTGCCTGGAGTTTGGGGGGTCCCAGCTACGAGCAGTACTTC. Translating gives CAWSLGGPSYEQYF.

This clone was seen more than once but under ten times. V is TRBV29-1 and J is TRBJ2-1; D is perhaps TRBD2 (5 bases). The CDR3 totals 14 residues. Trimming took 2 bases from V and 4 from J, leaving 12 bases between them. Germline V gene lookup returns CDR1 SQVTM and CDR2 ANQGSEA. The CDR3 loop reads CSVELRETYNEQFF. DNA for the CDR3: TGCAGCGTTGAATTACGGGAAACTTACAATGAGCAGTTCTTC.